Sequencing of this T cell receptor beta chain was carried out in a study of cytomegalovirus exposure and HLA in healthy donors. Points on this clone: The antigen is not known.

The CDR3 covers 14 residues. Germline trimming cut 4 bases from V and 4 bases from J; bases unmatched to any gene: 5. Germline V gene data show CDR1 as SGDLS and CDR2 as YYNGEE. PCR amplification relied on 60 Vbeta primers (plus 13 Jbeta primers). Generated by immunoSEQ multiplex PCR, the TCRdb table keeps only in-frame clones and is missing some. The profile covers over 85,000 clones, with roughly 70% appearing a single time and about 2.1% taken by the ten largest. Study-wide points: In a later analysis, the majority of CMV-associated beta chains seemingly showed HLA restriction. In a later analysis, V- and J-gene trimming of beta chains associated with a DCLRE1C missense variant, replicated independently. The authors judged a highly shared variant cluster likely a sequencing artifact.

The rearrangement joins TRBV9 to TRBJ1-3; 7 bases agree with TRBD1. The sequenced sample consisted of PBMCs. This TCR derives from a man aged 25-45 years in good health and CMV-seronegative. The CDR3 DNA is TGTGCCAGCAGCTCAGGGGGTCAGGGAAACACCATATATTTT. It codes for CASSSGGQGNTIYF.